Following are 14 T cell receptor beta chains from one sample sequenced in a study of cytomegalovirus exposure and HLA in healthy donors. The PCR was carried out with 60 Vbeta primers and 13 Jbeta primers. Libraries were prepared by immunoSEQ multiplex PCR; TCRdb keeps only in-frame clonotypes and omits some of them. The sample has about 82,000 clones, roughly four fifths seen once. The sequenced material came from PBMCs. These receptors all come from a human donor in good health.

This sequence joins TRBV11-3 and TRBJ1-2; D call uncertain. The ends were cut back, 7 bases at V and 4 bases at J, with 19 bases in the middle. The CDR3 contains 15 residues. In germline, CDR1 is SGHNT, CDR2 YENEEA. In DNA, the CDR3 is TGTGCCAGCACCAACCTCGAGGGTGCCAGCTATGGCTACACCTTC. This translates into CASTNLEGASYGYTF.

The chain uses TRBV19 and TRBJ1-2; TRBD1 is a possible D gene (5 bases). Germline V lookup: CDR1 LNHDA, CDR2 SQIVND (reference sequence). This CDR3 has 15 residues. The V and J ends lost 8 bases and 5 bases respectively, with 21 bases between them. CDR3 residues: CASRVSGLNNYGYTF. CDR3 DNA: TGTGCCAGTCGGGTTTCGGGACTAAATAATTATGGCTACACCTTC.

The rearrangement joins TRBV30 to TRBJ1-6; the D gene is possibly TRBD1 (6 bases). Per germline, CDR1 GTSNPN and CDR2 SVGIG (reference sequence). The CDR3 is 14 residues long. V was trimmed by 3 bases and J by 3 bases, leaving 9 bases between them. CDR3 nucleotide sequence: TGTGCCTGGAGCGAACAGGGCTATAATTCACCCCTCCACTTT. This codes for CAWSEQGYNSPLHF.

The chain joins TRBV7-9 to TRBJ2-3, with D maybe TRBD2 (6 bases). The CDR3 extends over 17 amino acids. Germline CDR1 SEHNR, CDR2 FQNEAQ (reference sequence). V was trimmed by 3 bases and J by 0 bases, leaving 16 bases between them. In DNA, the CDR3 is TGTGCCAGCAGCTTGACCCGTAGCGGTTATAGCACAGATACGCAGTATTTT. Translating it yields CASSLTRSGYSTDTQYF. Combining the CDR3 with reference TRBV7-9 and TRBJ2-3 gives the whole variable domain DTGVSQNPRHKITKRGQNVTFRCDPISEHNRLYWYRQTLGQGPEFLTYFQNEAQLEKSRLLSDRFSAERPKGSFSTLEIQRTEQGDSAMYLCASSLTRSGYSTDTQYFGPGTRLTVL.

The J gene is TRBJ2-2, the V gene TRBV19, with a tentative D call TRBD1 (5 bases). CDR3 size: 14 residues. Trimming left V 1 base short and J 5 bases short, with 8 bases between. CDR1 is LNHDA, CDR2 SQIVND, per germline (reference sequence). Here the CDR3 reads CASSIGTPTGELFF. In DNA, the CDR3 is TGTGCCAGTAGTATAGGGACACCTACCGGGGAGCTGTTTTTT.

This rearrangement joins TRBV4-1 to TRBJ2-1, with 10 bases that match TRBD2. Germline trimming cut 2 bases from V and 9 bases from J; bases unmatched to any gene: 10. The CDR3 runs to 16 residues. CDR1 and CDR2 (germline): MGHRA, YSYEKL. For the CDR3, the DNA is TGCGCCAGCAGCCAAACCCCAAGGCTAGCGGGGGCTGAGCAGTTCTTC. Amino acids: CASSQTPRLAGAEQFF.

CDR3 sequence reads: CASSVQGAGTDTQYF. CDR3 coding DNA: TGTGCCAGCAGCGTTCAGGGGGCGGGCACAGATACGCAGTATTTT. The J gene is TRBJ2-3, the V gene TRBV9, with 8 bases that match TRBD1. CDR3 length equals 15 residues. In germline, CDR1 is SGDLS, CDR2 YYNGEE. Unmatched junction bases numbered 3, after V lost 2 bases and J lost 1 base.

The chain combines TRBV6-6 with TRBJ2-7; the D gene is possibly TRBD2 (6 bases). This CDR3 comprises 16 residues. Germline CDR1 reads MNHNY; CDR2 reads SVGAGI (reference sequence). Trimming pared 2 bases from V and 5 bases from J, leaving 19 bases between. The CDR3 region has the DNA TGTGCCAGCAGTTACCCGGATTGGACGGGGGTCCACGAGCAGTACTTC. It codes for CASSYPDWTGVHEQYF.

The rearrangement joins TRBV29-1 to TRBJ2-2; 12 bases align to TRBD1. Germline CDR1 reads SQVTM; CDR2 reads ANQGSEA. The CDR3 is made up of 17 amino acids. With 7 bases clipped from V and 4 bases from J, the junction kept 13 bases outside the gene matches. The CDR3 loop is CSGAGQGARSGTGELFF. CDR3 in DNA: TGCAGCGGGGCGGGACAGGGGGCGCGGTCGGGCACCGGGGAGCTGTTTTTT.

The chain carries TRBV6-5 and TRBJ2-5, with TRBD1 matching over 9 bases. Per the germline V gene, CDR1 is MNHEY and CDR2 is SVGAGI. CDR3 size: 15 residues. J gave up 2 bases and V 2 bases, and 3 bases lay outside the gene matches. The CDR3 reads CASSYGTGLQETQYF. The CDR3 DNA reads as TGTGCCAGCAGTTACGGGACAGGGTTGCAAGAGACCCAGTACTTC.

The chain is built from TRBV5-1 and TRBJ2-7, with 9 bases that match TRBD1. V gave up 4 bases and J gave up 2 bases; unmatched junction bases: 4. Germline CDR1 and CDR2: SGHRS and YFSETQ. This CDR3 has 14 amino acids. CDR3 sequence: CASSLTGGTYEQYF. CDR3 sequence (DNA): TGCGCCAGCAGCCTGACAGGGGGAACCTACGAGCAGTACTTC.

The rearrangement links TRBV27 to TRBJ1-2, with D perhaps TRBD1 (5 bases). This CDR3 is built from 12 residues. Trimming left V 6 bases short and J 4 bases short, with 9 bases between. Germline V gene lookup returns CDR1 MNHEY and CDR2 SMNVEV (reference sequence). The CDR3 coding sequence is TGTGCCAGCAGCCCGGGGGGCTATGGCTACACCTTC. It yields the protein CASSPGGYGYTF.

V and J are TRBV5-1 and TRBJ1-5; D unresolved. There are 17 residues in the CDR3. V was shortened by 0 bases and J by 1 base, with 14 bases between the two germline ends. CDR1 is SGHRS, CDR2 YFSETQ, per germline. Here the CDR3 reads CASSLVEEPQSNQPQHF. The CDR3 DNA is TGCGCCAGCAGCTTGGTGGAAGAACCACAGAGCAATCAGCCCCAGCATTTT. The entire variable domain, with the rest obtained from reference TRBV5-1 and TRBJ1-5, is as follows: KAGVTQTPRYLIKTRGQQVTLSCSPISGHRSVSWYQQTPGQGLQFLFEYFSETQRNKGNFPGRFSGRQFSNSRSEMNVSTLELGDSALYLCASSLVEEPQSNQPQHFGDGTRLSIL.

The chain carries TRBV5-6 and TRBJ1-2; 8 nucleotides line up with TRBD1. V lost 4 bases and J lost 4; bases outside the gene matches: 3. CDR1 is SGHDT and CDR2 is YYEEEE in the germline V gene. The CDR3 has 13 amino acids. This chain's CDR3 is CASSRQGTYGYTF. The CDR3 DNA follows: TGTGCCAGCAGCCGACAGGGGACCTATGGCTACACCTTC.